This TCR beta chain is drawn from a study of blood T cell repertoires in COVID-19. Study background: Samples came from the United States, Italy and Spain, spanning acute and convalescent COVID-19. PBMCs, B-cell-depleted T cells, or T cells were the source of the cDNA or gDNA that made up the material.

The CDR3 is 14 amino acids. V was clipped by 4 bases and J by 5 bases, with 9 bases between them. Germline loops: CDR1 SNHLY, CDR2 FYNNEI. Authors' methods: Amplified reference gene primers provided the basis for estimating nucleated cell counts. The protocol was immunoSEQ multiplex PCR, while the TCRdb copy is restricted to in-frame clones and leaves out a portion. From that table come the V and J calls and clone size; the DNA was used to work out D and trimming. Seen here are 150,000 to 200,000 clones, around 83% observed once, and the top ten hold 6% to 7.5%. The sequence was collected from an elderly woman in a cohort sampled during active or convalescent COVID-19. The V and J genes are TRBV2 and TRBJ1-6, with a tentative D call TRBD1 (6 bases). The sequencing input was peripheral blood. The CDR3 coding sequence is TGTGCCAGCAGTGCGGGACAAAATAATTCACCCCTCCACTTT. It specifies CASSAGQNNSPLHF. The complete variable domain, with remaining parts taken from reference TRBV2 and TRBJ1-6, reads EPEVTQTPSHQVTQMGQEVILRCVPISNHLYFYWYRQILGQKVEFLVSFYNNEISEKSEIFDDQFSVERPDGSNFTLKIRSTKLEDSAMYFCASSAGQNNSPLHFGNGTRLTVT.